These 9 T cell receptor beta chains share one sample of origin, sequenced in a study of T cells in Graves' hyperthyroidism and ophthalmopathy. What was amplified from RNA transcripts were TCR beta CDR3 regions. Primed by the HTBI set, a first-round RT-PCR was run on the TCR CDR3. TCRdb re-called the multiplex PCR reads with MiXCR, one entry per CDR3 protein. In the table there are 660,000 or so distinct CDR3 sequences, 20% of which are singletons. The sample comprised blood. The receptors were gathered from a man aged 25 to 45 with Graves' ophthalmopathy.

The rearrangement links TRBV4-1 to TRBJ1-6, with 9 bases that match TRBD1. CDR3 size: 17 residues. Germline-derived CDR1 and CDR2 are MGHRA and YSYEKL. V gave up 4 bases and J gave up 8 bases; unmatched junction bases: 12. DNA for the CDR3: TGCGCCAGCAGCCCCTTCTGGGGGGACAGGGACTATTCACCCCTCCACTTT. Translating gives CASSPFWGDRDYSPLHF.

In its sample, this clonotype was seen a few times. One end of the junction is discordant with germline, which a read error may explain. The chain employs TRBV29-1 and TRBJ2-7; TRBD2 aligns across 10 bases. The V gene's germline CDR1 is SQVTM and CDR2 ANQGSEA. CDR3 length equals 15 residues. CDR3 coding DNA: TGCAGCGTTGAAGATCCGGGGACTAGCGACTACAAGCAGTACTTC. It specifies CSVEDPGTSDYKQYF.

Here the CDR3 reads CASSQAGRTGNEKLFF. CDR3 bases: TGTGCCAGCAGCCAAGCGGGAAGGACAGGGAATGAAAAACTGTTTTTT. The V call is TRBV4-2, the J call TRBJ1-4; 8 positions agree with TRBD1. The junction had 6 bases not matched to a gene; V was cut back by 1 base and J by 5 bases. The CDR3 length is 16 residues. From germline, CDR1 is LGHNA and CDR2 YNFKEQ.

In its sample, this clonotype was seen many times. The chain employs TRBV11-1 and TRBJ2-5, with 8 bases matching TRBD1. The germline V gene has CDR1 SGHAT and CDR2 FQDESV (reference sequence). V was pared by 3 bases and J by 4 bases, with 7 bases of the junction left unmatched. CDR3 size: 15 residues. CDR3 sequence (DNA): TGTGCCAGCAGCTTGGTCCTGGGGACAGGAGAGACCCAGTACTTC. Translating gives CASSLVLGTGETQYF.

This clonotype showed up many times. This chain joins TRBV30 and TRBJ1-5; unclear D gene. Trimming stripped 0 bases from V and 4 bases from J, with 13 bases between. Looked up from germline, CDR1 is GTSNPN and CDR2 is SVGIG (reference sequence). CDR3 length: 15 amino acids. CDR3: CAWSVGQVRNQPQHF. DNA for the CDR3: TGTGCCTGGAGTGTAGGGCAAGTCCGGAATCAGCCCCAGCATTTT. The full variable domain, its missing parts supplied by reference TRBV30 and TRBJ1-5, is SQTIHQWPATLVQPVGSPLSLECTVEGTSNPNLYWYRQAAGRGLQLLFYSVGIGQISSEVPQNLSASRPQDRQFILSSKKLLLSDSGFYLCAWSVGQVRNQPQHFGDGTRLSIL.

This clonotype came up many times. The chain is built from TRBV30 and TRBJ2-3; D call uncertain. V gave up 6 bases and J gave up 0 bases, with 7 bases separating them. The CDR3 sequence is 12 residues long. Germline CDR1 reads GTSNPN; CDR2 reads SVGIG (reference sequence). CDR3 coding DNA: TGTGCCTGTGCCCGAAGCACAGATACGCAGTATTTT. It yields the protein CACARSTDTQYF.

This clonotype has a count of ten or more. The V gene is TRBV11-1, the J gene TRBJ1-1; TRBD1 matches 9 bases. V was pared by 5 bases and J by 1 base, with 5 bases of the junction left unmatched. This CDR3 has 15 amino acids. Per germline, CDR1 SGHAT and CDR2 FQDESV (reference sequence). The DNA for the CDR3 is TGTGCCAGCAGCCGGGGACAGGGAAAGAACACTGAAGCTTTCTTT. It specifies CASSRGQGKNTEAFF.

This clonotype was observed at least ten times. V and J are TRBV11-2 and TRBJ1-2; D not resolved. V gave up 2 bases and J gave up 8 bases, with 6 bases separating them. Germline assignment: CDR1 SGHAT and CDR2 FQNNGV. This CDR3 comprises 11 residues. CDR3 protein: CASSLYGGYTF. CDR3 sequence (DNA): TGTGCCAGCAGCTTATATGGGGGCTACACCTTC. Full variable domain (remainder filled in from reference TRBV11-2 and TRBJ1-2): EAGVAQSPRYKIIEKRQSVAFWCNPISGHATLYWYQQILGQGPKLLIQFQNNGVVDDSQLPKDRFSAERLKGVDSTLKIQPAKLEDSAVYLCASSLYGGYTFGSGTRLTVV.

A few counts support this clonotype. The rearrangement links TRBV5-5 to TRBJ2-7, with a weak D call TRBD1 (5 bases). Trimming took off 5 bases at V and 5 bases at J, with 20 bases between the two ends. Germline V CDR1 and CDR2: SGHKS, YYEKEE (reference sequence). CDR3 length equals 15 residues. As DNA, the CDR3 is TGTGCCAGCAGTAGGGGTCTTGCGCCGAAAGACGAGCAGTACTTC. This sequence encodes CASSRGLAPKDEQYF.